Listed here are 21 T cell receptor beta chains from one sample, sequenced in a study of shared clonotypes between healthy human individuals. Assay used: immunoSEQ multiplex PCR; TCRdb lists only in-frame clones, some missing. The data show 950,000 to 1,300,000 clones, with around 75% seen just once and approximately 1.5% held by the top ten. The source material was memory CD4+ T cells sorted from blood. Subset noted: CD45RA-negative fraction. These receptors originate from a man in his late teens or twenties in good health.

The CDR3 DNA follows: TGTGCCAGCAGAGCGACAGGGGCCCGCGTGGCCCAGTACTTC. Protein sequence: CASRATGARVAQYF. The chain is built from TRBV6-1 and TRBJ2-5; 8 bases align to TRBD1. After removal of 6 bases from V and 9 bases from J, the junction contained 12 bases not matched to a gene. The germline V gene encodes CDR1 MNHNS and CDR2 SASEGT. CDR3 length: 14 amino acids.

J is TRBJ2-7 and V is TRBV6-5, with a tentative D call TRBD1 (6 bases). This CDR3 has 15 residues. V dropped 6 bases and J dropped 2 bases, with 17 bases sitting between them. Germline CDR1 MNHEY, CDR2 SVGAGI. CDR3 residues: CASSRPGHLTYEQYF. The CDR3 region has the DNA TGTGCCAGCAGCCGGCCGGGACATCTGACCTACGAGCAGTACTTC.

The chain joins TRBV9 to TRBJ2-2; no firm D call. Deletions cut 0 bases from V and 5 bases from J, with 5 bases between. CDR1 SGDLS and CDR2 YYNGEE come from the germline V gene. CDR3 length equals 13 residues. The CDR3 DNA sequence: TGTGCCAGCAGCGTAGACCAAACCGGGGAGCTGTTTTTT. It translates to CASSVDQTGELFF. Full variable domain (remainder filled in from reference TRBV9 and TRBJ2-2): DSGVTQTPKHLITATGQRVTLRCSPRSGDLSVYWYQQSLDQGLQFLIQYYNGEERAKGNILERFSAQQFPDLHSELNLSSLELGDSALYFCASSVDQTGELFFGEGSRLTVL.

The chain has TRBV11-3 and TRBJ2-3; D is possibly TRBD1 or TRBD2 (5 bases each). The CDR3 contains 15 residues. CDR1 is SGHNT and CDR2 is YENEEA in the germline V gene. V lost 5 bases and J lost 2, with 14 bases in between. The CDR3 protein is CASSRGQGYTDTQYF. The CDR3 region has the DNA TGTGCCAGCAGCAGAGGGCAGGGTTACACAGATACGCAGTATTTT.

A note on this clone: In the same sample, other DNA sequences code for this CDR3. This rearrangement joins TRBV5-1 to TRBJ2-3; D is undetermined. Trimming took off 0 bases at V and 1 base at J, with 6 bases between the two ends. CDR1 and CDR2 from the germline V gene are SGHRS and YFSETQ. This CDR3 is 14 amino acids long. CDR3 in amino acids: CASSLDKGTDTQYF. CDR3 bases: TGCGCCAGCAGCTTGGATAAAGGCACAGATACGCAGTATTTT.

V is TRBV11-2 and J is TRBJ2-2; D unclear. Trimming removed 1 base from V and 4 bases from J, with 13 bases in between. The CDR3 loop spans 16 amino acids. Germline CDR1 and CDR2: SGHAT and FQNNGV. This CDR3 reads CASSLGIGSSTGELFF. CDR3 in DNA: TGTGCCAGCAGCTTAGGGATTGGAAGTTCCACCGGGGAGCTGTTTTTT.

The rearrangement joins TRBV7-8 to TRBJ1-1; TRBD1 might be the D (5 bases). This CDR3 spans 16 amino acids. CDR1 is SGHVS, CDR2 FQNEAQ, per germline. The V and J ends lost 4 bases and 0 bases respectively, with 15 bases between them. DNA of the CDR3: TGTGCCAGCAGCTCTGGGGGTTGGGCATTGAACACTGAAGCTTTCTTT. Residues: CASSSGGWALNTEAFF.

V gene TRBV5-1 combines with J gene TRBJ2-3, with 9 bases lining up with TRBD2. Germline CDR1 SGHRS, CDR2 YFSETQ. CDR3 length: 16 residues. The V gene end was trimmed by 3 bases and the J gene end by 2 bases; junction bases not matched to a gene: 7. DNA of the CDR3: TGCGCCAGCAGCTCGGCTAGCGGGGTGATCACAGATACGCAGTATTTT. This gives the protein CASSSASGVITDTQYF.

V gene TRBV9 combines with J gene TRBJ2-5, with 7 nucleotides matching TRBD1. The CDR3 runs to 15 residues. Looked up from germline, CDR1 is SGDLS and CDR2 is YYNGEE. The V and J ends lost 0 bases and 1 base, in that order; junction bases with no gene match: 3. CDR3 nucleotide sequence: TGTGCCAGCAGCGTAGTCCCAGGGGGCCAAGAGACCCAGTACTTC. Translating gives CASSVVPGGQETQYF.

This clone was seen ten or more times. The genes are TRBV19 and TRBJ1-1; unclear D gene. The CDR3 has 13 residues. The germline V gene encodes CDR1 LNHDA and CDR2 SQIVND (reference sequence). The V gene lost 3 bases and the J gene lost 4 bases, with 9 bases spanning the gap. The CDR3 reads CASSISDGTEAFF. Here the CDR3 DNA reads TGTGCCAGTAGTATTTCGGATGGCACTGAAGCTTTCTTT.

Turning to this clone: Other DNA sequences within the sample encode an identical CDR3. The CDR3 nucleotides read TGTGCCAGCAGCTTACAGGCCCAAGAGACCCAGTACTTC. Translating it yields CASSLQAQETQYF. The chain links TRBV5-4 to TRBJ2-5; D may be TRBD1 (5 bases). Germline values: CDR1 SGHNT, CDR2 YYREEE (reference sequence). Trimming pared 2 bases from V and 1 base from J, leaving 6 bases between. The CDR3 has 13 residues.

The chain joins TRBV6-6 to TRBJ1-2; perhaps TRBD1 as D (5 bases). Germline values: CDR1 MNHNY, CDR2 SVGAGI (reference sequence). Trimming shortened V by 1 base and J by 6 bases, and 12 bases separated the two germline ends. The CDR3 sequence is 14 residues long. In DNA, the CDR3 is TGTGCCAGCAGTTACTTAGGGACCATTGATGGCTACACCTTC. It specifies CASSYLGTIDGYTF.

With respect to this clone: One end of the junction varies from germline; a read error may be responsible. This chain connects TRBV7-7 to TRBJ2-3; TRBD2 might be the D (6 bases). The CDR3 spans 14 residues. CDR1 SSHAT and CDR2 FNYEAQ come from the germline V gene (reference sequence). CDR3 coding DNA: TGTGCTAGCAGCTCGGCGGGACCTCTAAATACGCAGTATTTT. This translates into CASSSAGPLNTQYF.

This chain links TRBV18 with TRBJ1-6; TRBD1 matches at 8 bases. Trimming removed 1 base from V and 8 bases from J; junction bases left unmatched: 7. The CDR3 runs 16 residues. Germline V gene data show CDR1 as KGHSH and CDR2 as LQKENI. This CDR3 is CASSPRTGSRDSPLHF. The CDR3 DNA follows: TGTGCCAGCTCACCACGGACAGGGTCTAGGGATTCACCCCTCCACTTT.

This chain links TRBV7-2 with TRBJ1-5; tentatively, D is TRBD1 (5 bases). Trimming cost V 5 bases and J 5 bases, with 16 bases left between them. The CDR3 has 15 amino acids. Germline V gene sequence: CDR1 SGHTA, CDR2 FQGNSA. CDR3 protein: CASSPFQGTHQPQHF. DNA for the CDR3: TGTGCCAGCAGCCCCTTCCAGGGTACTCATCAGCCCCAGCATTTT. The full variable domain, its missing parts supplied by reference TRBV7-2 and TRBJ1-5, is GAGVSQSPSNKVTEKGKDVELRCDPISGHTALYWYRQSLGQGLEFLIYFQGNSAPDKSGLPSDRFSAERTGGSVSTLTIQRTQQEDSAVYLCASSPFQGTHQPQHFGDGTRLSIL.

The chain combines TRBV11-2 with TRBJ2-7; 8 positions agree with TRBD1. This CDR3 spans 14 amino acids. Trimming at V came to 1 base and at J to 4 bases, leaving 3 bases not matched to a gene. CDR1 and CDR2 from the germline V gene are SGHAT and FQNNGV. CDR3 amino acids: CASSLGQGAYEQYF. The CDR3 region has the DNA TGTGCCAGCAGCTTAGGGCAGGGGGCTTACGAGCAGTACTTC.

The V and J genes are TRBV5-1 and TRBJ2-2; 7 bases match TRBD2. The ends lost 4 bases at V and 2 bases at J; junction bases unmatched: 5. Germline V lookup: CDR1 SGHRS, CDR2 YFSETQ. The CDR3 covers 15 residues. The CDR3 DNA reads as TGCGCCAGCAGCCGGAGCGGGGACAACACCGGGGAGCTGTTTTTT. Residues: CASSRSGDNTGELFF.

V is TRBV18 and J is TRBJ2-7; no clear D. V shed 3 bases and J shed 0 bases, with 12 bases lying between them. Germline loops: CDR1 KGHSH, CDR2 LQKENI. This CDR3 has 15 amino acids. As DNA, the CDR3 is TGTGCCAGCTCACCTCCGTCGAGGAGCTCCTACGAGCAGTACTTC. Translated: CASSPPSRSSYEQYF.

The chain couples TRBV7-2 to TRBJ1-5, with D tentatively TRBD1 (6 bases). The CDR3 length is 16 residues. In germline, CDR1 is SGHTA, CDR2 FQGNSA. Trimming left V 1 base short and J 6 bases short, with 16 bases between. CDR3 loop: CASSLGQRGGGQPQHF. For the CDR3, the DNA is TGTGCCAGCAGCTTAGGGCAAAGGGGGGGAGGTCAGCCCCAGCATTTT.

In its sample, this clone was seen once. The chain employs TRBV12-5 and TRBJ2-7; D might be TRBD1 (5 bases). The germline V gene has CDR1 LGHNT and CDR2 FRNRAP. There are 12 residues in the CDR3. Trimming took off 2 bases at V and 6 bases at J, with 8 bases between the two ends. The CDR3 here is CASGLQGGEQYF. CDR3 nucleotides: TGTGCTAGTGGTTTGCAGGGTGGCGAGCAGTACTTC.

The J gene is TRBJ1-1, the V gene TRBV10-1; D is undetermined. V lost 11 bases and J lost 1, with 11 bases in between. From germline, CDR1 is WNHNN and CDR2 SYGVQD (reference sequence). This CDR3 is built from 12 residues. The CDR3 nucleotides are TGCGCCGGCATACTAGGGAACACTGAAGCTTTCTTT. Its protein product is CAGILGNTEAFF.